Listed here are 27 T cell receptor beta chains from one sample, sequenced in a study of response to subunit inactivated influenza vaccine. TCRdb analysed the RT-PCR reads with MiXCR anew, one entry per CDR3 protein. The repertoire has 180,000 or so distinct CDR3 sequences, roughly 12% of them found once; the top ten carry around 32%. The same specimen was also included in a second study, on T cells expressing NK-cell markers. That publication notes: Researchers built TCR beta cDNA using 5'RACE template switching with UMIs.

Sequencing used CD8+ T cells sorted from PBMCs, obtained 12 days after vaccination. These receptors were taken from a man aged 50-60 years who received an inactivated influenza vaccine.

This CDR3 is CATSRDLDREEGEQFF. Written as DNA, the CDR3 is TGTGCCACCAGCAGAGATCTGGACAGGGAGGAGGGTGAGCAGTTCTTC. The genes are TRBV15 and TRBJ2-1; 8 bases are shared with TRBD1. Looked up from germline, CDR1 is LNHNV and CDR2 is YYDKDF (reference sequence). Trimming at V came to 0 bases and at J to 9 bases, leaving 10 bases not matched to a gene. CDR3 size: 16 residues.

This clonotype was counted many times. V usage is TRBV15 and J usage is TRBJ2-7; no reliable D call. V was trimmed by 0 bases and J by 9 bases, leaving 21 bases between them. Germline lookup yields CDR1 LNHNV and CDR2 YYDKDF (reference sequence). The CDR3 loop spans 16 amino acids. For the CDR3, the DNA is TGTGCCACCAGCAGAGAAGGAGCTTCCCACAATCTTGGGCAGTACTTC. Translating gives CATSREGASHNLGQYF.

The chain combines TRBV29-1 with TRBJ2-7; 9 bases match TRBD1. The length of the CDR3 is 15 residues. CDR1 SQVTM and CDR2 ANQGSEA come from the germline V gene. With V trimmed by 1 base and J by 2 bases, 6 bases remained unmatched. CDR3 sequence: CSVEAVGQGTYEQYF. The CDR3 nucleotides are TGCAGCGTTGAAGCTGTCGGACAGGGGACCTACGAGCAGTACTTC.

There are a few counts of this clonotype. The V gene is TRBV6-1, the J gene TRBJ2-7; TRBD1 matches 11 bases. V lost 6 bases to trimming and J lost 4 bases; unmatched junction nucleotides: 8. CDR1 MNHNS and CDR2 SASEGT come from the germline V gene. The CDR3 has 15 amino acids. CDR3 sequence: CASSIWDRGSYEQYF. CDR3 DNA: TGTGCCAGCAGCATATGGGACAGGGGGTCTTACGAGCAGTACTTC.

This clonotype was observed a handful of times. For the CDR3, the DNA is TGTGCCAGCAGTTTGGCCATAGGACATACTGGGGCCAACGTCCTGACTTTC. Its protein is CASSLAIGHTGANVLTF. The chain is built from TRBV28 and TRBJ2-6; tentative D call: TRBD1 (5 bases). CDR3 length: 17 amino acids. Trimming pared 3 bases from V and 2 bases from J, leaving 14 bases between. Germline lookup yields CDR1 MDHEN and CDR2 SYDVKM. The full variable domain, completed using reference TRBV28 and TRBJ2-6, is DVKVTQSSRYLVKRTGEKVFLECVQDMDHENMFWYRQDPGLGLRLIYFSYDVKMKEKGDIPEGYSVSREKKERFSLILESASTNQTSMYLCASSLAIGHTGANVLTFGAGSRLTVL.

This clonotype was observed many times. This chain connects TRBV12-3 or TRBV12-4 to TRBJ2-7; 9 nucleotides match TRBD1. The CDR3 length is 14 residues. V was clipped by 7 bases and J by 2 bases; unmatched bases: 6. CDR3 region: CASTSGTGTYEQYF. In DNA, the CDR3 is TGTGCCAGCACCTCCGGGACAGGGACCTACGAGCAGTACTTC.

The gene calls are TRBV7-8 and TRBJ1-4, with D unresolved. V was pared by 5 bases and J by 3 bases, with 13 bases between. Germline-derived CDR1 and CDR2 are SGHVS and FQNEAQ. The length of the CDR3 is 15 residues. CDR3 in amino acids: CASSHSSASNEKLFF. CDR3 in DNA: TGTGCCAGCAGCCATTCATCCGCTTCTAATGAAAAACTGTTTTTT.

CDR3 sequence (DNA): TGTGCCAGCAGTGACCTCCGGGAGAGGGCCACTAATGAAAAACTGTTTTTT. Residues: CASSDLRERATNEKLFF. The V and J genes are TRBV2 and TRBJ1-4; D gene uncertain. The CDR3 has 17 amino acids. Trimming pared 3 bases from V and 2 bases from J, leaving 16 bases between. Germline CDR1 reads SNHLY; CDR2 reads FYNNEI.

The chain carries TRBV5-6 and TRBJ2-5; 7 bases agree with TRBD1. Trimming took 4 bases from V and 1 from J; bases not matched to a gene: 10. The CDR3 runs to 16 residues. Germline assignment: CDR1 SGHDT and CDR2 YYEEEE. CDR3 sequence (DNA): TGTGCCAGCAGCCCTTGGGACAGCCCAGCCCAAGAGACCCAGTACTTC. As protein: CASSPWDSPAQETQYF.

CDR3 sequence reads: CASSLPLGLGGANVLTF. The CDR3 coding sequence is TGTGCCAGCAGTTTACCGTTAGGGTTGGGTGGGGCCAACGTCCTGACTTTC. The chain recombines TRBV12-3 or TRBV12-4 with TRBJ2-6; D unclear. CDR3 length equals 17 residues. V was shortened by 2 bases and J by 3 bases, with 14 bases between the two germline ends.

This clonotype was seen ten or more times. V is TRBV6-1 and J is TRBJ2-5, with 7 bases aligning to TRBD2. Germline V gives CDR1 MNHNS, CDR2 SASEGT. This CDR3 has 15 residues. Unmatched junction bases numbered 15, after V lost 10 bases and J lost 4 bases. CDR3: CATKLGGAGRETQYF. In nucleotides, the CDR3 is TGTGCCACCAAGCTTGGCGGAGCGGGGCGAGAGACCCAGTACTTC.

This clonotype was observed a few times. The CDR3 DNA follows: TGTGCCAGCAGCTTCGGGGCAGGAAGTCAGCCCCAGCATTTT. It encodes CASSFGAGSQPQHF. The genes are TRBV5-6 and TRBJ1-5; a possible D gene is TRBD1 (5 bases). This CDR3 is built from 14 residues. Germline CDR1 SGHDT, CDR2 YYEEEE. Trimming pared 2 bases from V and 6 bases from J, leaving 12 bases between.

This clonotype was observed at least ten times. The CDR3 coding sequence is TGCAGCGTTGTAGTCACAACTTCCTACGAGCAGTACTTC. Translation gives CSVVVTTSYEQYF. V gene TRBV29-1 combines with J gene TRBJ2-7; no reliable D call. The germline V gene has CDR1 SQVTM and CDR2 ANQGSEA. The germline V and J ends were trimmed by 4 bases and 1 base, with 11 bases remaining between them. There are 13 residues in the CDR3.

The table lists this clonotype with a count of one. V gene TRBV15 combines with J gene TRBJ2-2; 7 bases agree with TRBD1. Germline CDR1 LNHNV, CDR2 YYDKDF (reference sequence). The CDR3 contains 15 residues. The V and J ends lost 2 bases and 3 bases, in that order; junction bases with no gene match: 3. This CDR3 is CATSRHTGDTGELFF. CDR3 DNA sequence: TGTGCCACCAGCAGACACACAGGGGACACCGGGGAGCTGTTTTTT.

This sequence joins TRBV4-3 and TRBJ2-2; 8 positions match TRBD2. Per the germline V gene, CDR1 is LGHNA and CDR2 is YSLEER. The V segment lost 4 bases and the J segment 5 bases; nucleotides outside the gene matches: 6. The CDR3 has 15 residues. DNA of the CDR3: TGCGCCAGCAGCCCACCGCCGGGGGGGACCGGGGAGCTGTTTTTT. Its protein is CASSPPPGGTGELFF.

The chain carries TRBV12-3 or TRBV12-4 and TRBJ2-7; no definite D call. The CDR3 runs 16 residues. Trimming took off 5 bases at V and 0 bases at J, with 17 bases between the two ends. The CDR3 spells CASSKSPPESSYEQYF. DNA of the CDR3: TGTGCCAGCAGTAAATCCCCCCCAGAGAGCTCCTACGAGCAGTACTTC.

The table lists this clonotype with a few counts. The chain uses TRBV25-1 and TRBJ1-4, with 7 positions matching TRBD1. Trimming at V came to 6 bases and at J to 0 bases, leaving 7 bases not matched to a gene. CDR3 length: 16 residues. CDR1 and CDR2 (germline): MGHDK, SYGVNS. This CDR3 reads CASSALGTATNEKLFF. As DNA, the CDR3 is TGTGCCAGCAGCGCCCTCGGGACAGCAACTAATGAAAAACTGTTTTTT.

There are a few counts of this clonotype. The chain employs TRBV4-3 and TRBJ2-1; TRBD2 agrees at 10 bases. Germline CDR1 LGHNA, CDR2 YSLEER. The trim removed 4 bases at V and 4 bases at J, leaving 7 bases unmatched. This CDR3 is 16 amino acids long. The CDR3 spells CASSPPMTSGYNEQFF. The DNA of the CDR3 is TGCGCCAGCAGCCCCCCCATGACTAGCGGGTACAATGAGCAGTTCTTC.

This sequence joins TRBV9 and TRBJ1-1; D call uncertain. The CDR3 consists of 14 residues. Germline CDR1 reads SGDLS; CDR2 reads YYNGEE. The V and J ends lost 4 bases and 1 base respectively, with 11 bases between them. CDR3 in DNA: TGTGCCAGCAGCCGATCATCTGGGAACACTGAAGCTTTCTTT. Amino acids: CASSRSSGNTEAFF.

Many counts were recorded for this clonotype. V usage is TRBV29-1 and J usage is TRBJ2-2, with TRBD1 identical over 8 bases. The V gene's germline CDR1 is SQVTM and CDR2 ANQGSEA. The CDR3 extends over 14 amino acids. The trim removed 5 bases at V and 1 base at J, leaving 3 bases unmatched. The CDR3 nucleotides are TGCAGCGTTCCAGGGACAGGGAACACCGGGGAGCTGTTTTTT. Translated: CSVPGTGNTGELFF.

This clonotype turned up a few times. The V gene is TRBV19, the J gene TRBJ2-7; possibly TRBD2 for D (6 bases). The CDR3 is 13 amino acids. The germline gives CDR1 LNHDA, CDR2 SQIVND (reference sequence). V lost 0 bases to trimming and J lost 7 bases, with 10 bases between them. This chain's CDR3 is CASSIDGGREQYF. The CDR3 coding sequence is TGTGCCAGTAGTATAGACGGGGGAAGGGAGCAGTACTTC.

In this sample, this clonotype turned up a few times. The gene calls are TRBV12-3 or TRBV12-4 and TRBJ1-5, with D perhaps matching TRBD1 (6 bases). Trimming shortened V by 8 bases and J by 4 bases, and 15 bases separated the two germline ends. The CDR3 runs to 14 residues. The CDR3 nucleotides are TGTGCCAGCGCTCTTTCAGGGGCAAATCAGCCCCAGCATTTT. Its translation is CASALSGANQPQHF.

Comments on this clonotype: Because it lacks the conserved phenylalanine or tryptophan at the end, this CDR3 is likely a read error. The DNA is left out, because the CDR3 cannot be placed on it with certainty; the CDR3 is given as TCRdb lists it. The chain couples TRBV12-3 or TRBV12-4 to TRBJ2-3. The CDR3 totals 14 residues, both ends included. The CDR3 reads CASIGPSTDTQIRI.

This clonotype has more than one count but fewer than ten. The CDR3 region has the DNA TGTGCCAGCAGCACTGCCCTGACGGGACTAGCGGGGGGGTACTACAATGAGCAGTTCTTC. Amino acids: CASSTALTGLAGGYYNEQFF. The rearrangement joins TRBV11-2 to TRBJ2-1, with 16 bases aligning to TRBD2. V dropped 5 bases and J dropped 3; count of bases not matched to a gene: 13. The CDR3 extends over 20 amino acids. Germline-derived CDR1 and CDR2 are SGHAT and FQNNGV.

This clonotype was observed at least ten times. The chain carries TRBV20-1 and TRBJ2-3, with TRBD2 identical over 7 bases. With V trimmed by 3 bases and J by 2 bases, 14 bases remained unmatched. CDR1 and CDR2 (germline): DFQATT, SNEGSKA (reference sequence). The CDR3 has 17 amino acids. The CDR3 here is CSASRPWEGRATDTQYF. Here the CDR3 DNA reads TGCAGTGCTAGTCGTCCGTGGGAGGGGCGGGCCACAGATACGCAGTATTTT.

The V gene is TRBV7-6, the J gene TRBJ2-7, with TRBD2 matching over 10 bases. Germline V gives CDR1 SGHVS, CDR2 FNYEAQ. V shed 1 base and J 5 bases; nucleotides not matched to a gene: 2. The CDR3 length is 14 residues. This chain's CDR3 is CASSLGTSGHEQYF. CDR3 nucleotide sequence: TGTGCCAGCAGCTTAGGGACTAGCGGCCACGAGCAGTACTTC.

CDR3 amino acids: CASSEDRGLNTEAFF. Here the CDR3 DNA reads TGCGCCAGCAGCGAGGACAGGGGCCTGAACACTGAAGCTTTCTTT. This sequence joins TRBV4-3 and TRBJ1-1, with 9 positions matching TRBD1. The CDR3 consists of 15 residues. Trimming at V came to 5 bases and at J to 0 bases, leaving 4 bases not matched to a gene. Germline V CDR1 and CDR2: LGHNA, YSLEER.